These 10 T cell receptor beta chains share one sample of origin, sequenced in a study of blood T cell repertoires in COVID-19 (dated by TCRdb to about 2020). Libraries were built with the immunoSEQ multiplex PCR assay. Held by TCRdb, this immuneACCESS table contains in-frame sequences only and omits some clones. Under half of the omission traces to an unresolved V gene where checked; the cause of the rest is unknown. This sample has fewer than 250,000 clones in its table, and about nine tenths of those were observed once. The leading ten clones occupy roughly 0.8% of the sample. Sequenced sample: peripheral blood. These receptors were collected from a man aged 25 to 40 with COVID-19, enrolled during active disease.

V usage is TRBV23-1 and J usage is TRBJ1-5; tentatively, D is TRBD1 (6 bases). TRBV23-1 is reported as an ORF; its role is uncertain. This CDR3 has 15 residues. Trimming took 1 base from V and 7 from J, leaving 14 bases between them. The CDR3 loop reads CASSQLTGYGQPQHF. CDR3 sequence (DNA): TGCGCCAGCAGTCAATTAACAGGGTACGGCCAGCCCCAGCATTTT.

The chain recombines TRBV7-6 with TRBJ2-7; TRBD1 matches 7 bases. The CDR3 consists of 13 residues. Germline values: CDR1 SGHVS, CDR2 FNYEAQ. The ends lost 6 bases at V and 5 bases at J; junction bases unmatched: 7. CDR3 sequence (DNA): TGTGCCAGCAGTCGTACAGGGGTCCACGAGCAGTACTTC. Translating it yields CASSRTGVHEQYF.

V is TRBV2 and J is TRBJ2-7, with no clear D. The CDR3 runs to 14 residues. Per the germline V gene, CDR1 is SNHLY and CDR2 is FYNNEI. The ends were cut back, 4 bases at V and 2 bases at J, with 12 bases in the middle. The DNA of the CDR3 is TGTGCCAGCAGTGCCACACAGATTACCTACGAGCAGTACTTC. Encoded protein: CASSATQITYEQYF. The entire variable domain, with the rest obtained from reference TRBV2 and TRBJ2-7, is as follows: EPEVTQTPSHQVTQMGQEVILRCVPISNHLYFYWYRQILGQKVEFLVSFYNNEISEKSEIFDDQFSVERPDGSNFTLKIRSTKLEDSAMYFCASSATQITYEQYFGPGTRLTVT.

This chain uses TRBV5-1 with TRBJ1-4; the D is unclear. This CDR3 comprises 15 residues. The V end was cut by 6 bases, the J end by 0 bases, with 12 bases between. From germline, CDR1 is SGHRS and CDR2 YFSETQ. The CDR3 here is CASTGGPSTNEKLFF. DNA for the CDR3: TGCGCCAGCACCGGAGGGCCTTCAACTAATGAAAAACTGTTTTTT.

The chain joins TRBV13 to TRBJ2-3; the D is unclear. Germline V lookup: CDR1 PRHDT, CDR2 FYEKMQ (reference sequence). V was cut by 4 bases and J by 4 bases, with 12 bases left in between. The CDR3 covers 14 residues. The CDR3: CASSSSGSADTQYF. The CDR3 DNA sequence: TGTGCCAGCAGCTCGTCGGGTTCGGCAGATACGCAGTATTTT. Drawing the rest from reference TRBV13 and TRBJ2-3, the complete variable domain is AAGVIQSPRHLIKEKRETATLKCYPIPRHDTVYWYQQGPGQDPQFLISFYEKMQSDKGSIPDRFSAQQFSDYHSELNMSSLELGDSALYFCASSSSGSADTQYFGPGTRLTVL.

The chain couples TRBV4-1 to TRBJ1-2; 8 nucleotides match TRBD1. The germline V gene has CDR1 MGHRA and CDR2 YSYEKL. V shed 1 base and J 4 bases; nucleotides not matched to a gene: 5. The CDR3 length is 15 residues. Here the CDR3 reads CASSQVGGQAYGYTF. CDR3 DNA sequence: TGCGCCAGCAGCCAAGTTGGGGGACAGGCCTATGGCTACACCTTC.

The chain links TRBV7-9 to TRBJ1-4, with D possibly matching TRBD1 (5 bases). Looked up from germline, CDR1 is SEHNR and CDR2 is FQNEAQ (reference sequence). V was cut by 2 bases and J by 5 bases, with 12 bases left in between. The CDR3 runs 15 residues. The CDR3 loop is CASSLLQVPNEKLFF. The CDR3 bases are TGTGCCAGCAGCTTATTACAGGTCCCAAATGAAAAACTGTTTTTT.

V gene TRBV19 combines with J gene TRBJ1-3, with 10 bases aligning to TRBD1. With V trimmed by 4 bases and J by 3 bases, 3 bases remained unmatched. The germline gives CDR1 LNHDA, CDR2 SQIVND (reference sequence). The CDR3 extends over 15 amino acids. CDR3 amino acids: CASSTTGGYGNTIYF. The DNA for the CDR3 is TGTGCCAGTAGTACGACAGGGGGCTATGGAAACACCATATATTTT.

The chain uses TRBV2 and TRBJ2-1, with TRBD2 matching 11 bases. Per germline, CDR1 SNHLY and CDR2 FYNNEI. The CDR3 loop spans 13 amino acids. V lost 10 bases and J lost 7; bases outside the gene matches: 6. DNA for the CDR3: TGTGCCATGCTAGCGGGGGGTCGTAATGAGCAGTTCTTC. Translated, it gives CAMLAGGRNEQFF.

The V gene is TRBV7-9, the J gene TRBJ2-2; TRBD1 is a possible D gene (6 bases). This CDR3 contains 16 residues. V lost 2 bases, J lost 6 bases, and 16 bases lay in between. Germline V gene lookup returns CDR1 SEHNR and CDR2 FQNEAQ (reference sequence). The CDR3 spells CASSLLGAMSAGELFF. The CDR3 coding sequence is TGTGCCAGCAGCTTATTGGGGGCCATGAGTGCCGGGGAGCTGTTTTTT.